The rows below give T cell receptor beta chains drawn from one sample of a study of blood T cell repertoires in COVID-19. The method was immunoSEQ multiplex PCR; TCRdb's version includes in-frame clones alone and lacks a portion of them. The sample includes some 100,000 clones, 91% seen only once; the top ten take over 0.95%. Sequencing was carried out using peripheral blood. These receptors originate from a man aged 55 to 70 with acute or convalescent COVID-19. CDR3s include the opening cysteine and the closing phenylalanine or tryptophan. The D gene is left open where the match is weak. Clone size is given for some rows only: seen once, a few or many times, or a class if the clone is expanded.

length	V	D	size	J	CDR3	DNA
15	TRBV6-5	-	few	TRBJ2-1	CASSLRRNSYNEQFF	TGTGCCAGCAGTTTGCGGAGAAACTCCTACAATGAGCAGTTCTTC
16	TRBV6-1	-	-	TRBJ1-1	CASSEGGHPVNTEAFF	TGTGCCAGCAGTGAAGGGGGGCACCCGGTGAACACTGAAGCTTTCTTT
11	TRBV2	-	-	TRBJ2-2	CASWGGGELFF	TGTGCCAGCTGGGGCGGCGGGGAGCTGTTTTTT
13	TRBV27	-	-	TRBJ2-3	CASSPSSTDTQYF	TGTGCCAGCAGTCCCTCTAGCACAGATACGCAGTATTTT
12	TRBV3-1/TRBV3-2	-	-	TRBJ2-5	CASSPTRETQYF	TGTGCCAGCAGCCCCACCCGGGAGACCCAGTACTTC
14	TRBV19	TRBD2	-	TRBJ2-2	CASKGLAGAGELFF	TGTGCCAGTAAGGGACTAGCGGGAGCCGGGGAGCTGTTTTTT
15	TRBV6-5	TRBD1	-	TRBJ2-7	CASSSLPIQGAGQYF	TGTGCCAGCAGTTCCTTACCGATTCAGGGGGCCGGGCAGTACTTC
15	TRBV6-5	TRBD2	-	TRBJ2-1	CASSLLAGDYNEQFF	TGTGCCAGCAGCCTTCTAGCGGGAGACTACAATGAGCAGTTCTTC
15	TRBV14	TRBD2	-	TRBJ2-7	CASSQDAGVWREQYF	TGTGCCAGCAGCCAAGACGCGGGAGTTTGGCGGGAGCAGTACTTC
14	TRBV5-5	-	-	TRBJ1-5	CASSLEARNQPQHF	TGTGCCAGCAGCTTGGAAGCCCGGAATCAGCCCCAGCATTTT
15	TRBV6-1	TRBD2	-	TRBJ2-7	CASSEATSGRNEQYF	TGTGCCAGCAGTGAAGCGACTAGCGGGAGGAACGAGCAGTACTTC
17	TRBV10-3	-	-	TRBJ1-6	CAIPVILSGTPNSPLHF	TGTGCCATTCCAGTGATTCTCTCCGGGACACCCAATTCACCCCTCCACTTT
15	TRBV10-1	-	-	TRBJ2-3	CASSESGGKRDTQYF	TGCGCCAGCAGTGAGTCGGGCGGGAAACGAGATACGCAGTATTTT
13	TRBV11-2	-	-	TRBJ1-1	CATRRGSHTEAFF	TGTGCCACCCGGCGGGGATCCCACACTGAAGCTTTCTTT
15	TRBV4-1	TRBD1	-	TRBJ1-2	CASSPGQGGFSGYTF	TGCGCCAGCAGCCCGGGACAGGGTGGGTTCTCTGGCTACACCTTC
15	TRBV6-5	TRBD1	-	TRBJ2-1	CASSTHRDRGKGQFF	TGTGCCAGCAGTACCCACCGGGACAGGGGCAAAGGGCAGTTCTTC
17	TRBV18	-	-	TRBJ2-3	CASSHLPAMRSTDTQYF	TGTGCCAGCTCACACTTACCTGCCATGAGGTCGACAGATACGCAGTATTTT
15	TRBV9	-	-	TRBJ2-1	CASSVGDWMLNEQFF	TGTGCCAGCAGCGTAGGGGACTGGATGCTCAATGAGCAGTTCTTC
17	TRBV5-1	TRBD2	-	TRBJ2-2	CASSLGLAGDRTGELFF	TGCGCCAGCAGCTTGGGTCTAGCGGGAGATCGCACCGGGGAGCTGTTTTTT
13	TRBV10-3	-	-	TRBJ1-1	CAIKKGENTEAFF	TGTGCCATCAAAAAAGGGGAGAACACTGAAGCTTTCTTT
15	TRBV3-1/TRBV3-2	TRBD1	once	TRBJ2-4	CASSLDRDPGNIQYF	TGTGCCAGCAGCCTCGACAGGGACCCTGGGAACATTCAGTACTTC
16	TRBV5-1	TRBD2	-	TRBJ2-1	CASSGGAGGLGNEQFF	TGCGCCAGCAGCGGGGGAGCGGGAGGACTCGGCAATGAGCAGTTCTTC
15	TRBV24-1	-	-	TRBJ2-3	CATSARVSEADTQYF	TGTGCCACCAGTGCCAGGGTTTCGGAAGCAGATACGCAGTATTTT
13	TRBV6-5	-	-	TRBJ1-1	CASTRGRNTEAFF	TGTGCCAGCACAAGGGGGAGGAACACTGAAGCTTTCTTT
22	TRBV21-1	-	-	TRBJ2-3	CASSKALIGSTGSCYRTDTQYF	TGTGCCAGCAGCAAAGCGCTGATTGGCAGCACAGGCTCCTGCTACCGCACAGATACGCAGTATTTT
15	TRBV10-1	TRBD1	once	TRBJ1-1	CASSESQGHRSEAFF	TGCGCCAGCAGTGAGTCACAGGGGCATCGCTCTGAAGCTTTCTTT
15	TRBV19	TRBD1	-	TRBJ2-6	CASRDRSSGANVLTF	TGTGCCAGCCGGGACAGGAGCTCTGGGGCCAACGTCCTGACTTTC
14	TRBV11-3	TRBD1	-	TRBJ1-1	CASSGRQGRAEAFF	TGTGCCAGCAGCGGGAGACAGGGGAGGGCTGAAGCTTTCTTT
14	TRBV24-1	TRBD1	-	TRBJ1-5	CATRGQGGNQPQHF	TGTGCCACCCGGGGACAGGGAGGCAATCAGCCCCAGCATTTT
14	TRBV5-5	-	-	TRBJ2-5	CASSLEAGLGAQYF	TGTGCCAGCAGCTTGGAAGCCGGCCTAGGGGCCCAGTACTTC
16	TRBV3-1/TRBV3-2	-	-	TRBJ1-3	CASSLFVGLSGNTIYF	TGTGCCAGCAGCCTCTTTGTTGGGCTCTCTGGAAACACCATATATTTT
15	TRBV5-1	TRBD2	-	TRBJ2-3	CASSLAGGGADTQYF	TGCGCCAGCAGCTTGGCGGGAGGAGGTGCAGATACGCAGTATTTT
12	TRBV18	TRBD1	-	TRBJ1-2	CASSLQGNGYTF	TGTGCCAGCTCTCTACAGGGGAACGGCTACACCTTC
14	TRBV11-2	-	-	TRBJ1-2	CASSLDRVGYGYTF	TGTGCCAGCAGCTTAGACAGGGTGGGTTATGGCTACACCTTC
12	TRBV5-1	-	-	TRBJ2-7	CASSSGVNEQYF	TGCGCCAGCAGCTCGGGAGTCAACGAGCAGTACTTC
17	TRBV2	TRBD2	-	TRBJ2-1	CASTSGLAGFSYNEQFF	TGTGCCAGCACCTCGGGACTAGCGGGGTTCTCCTACAATGAGCAGTTCTTC
19	TRBV23-1	-	once	TRBJ1-2	CASSQSNGRHPPYSYGYTF	TGCGCCAGCAGTCAATCGAATGGCAGGCATCCCCCTTATAGCTATGGCTACACCTTC
13	TRBV19	-	-	TRBJ2-7	CASSMRAKDEQYF	TGTGCCAGTAGTATGCGGGCAAAGGACGAGCAGTACTTC
15	TRBV14	-	-	TRBJ2-7	CASSQDRGRRYEQYF	TGTGCCAGCAGCCAAGATCGGGGGAGAAGATACGAGCAGTACTTC
15	TRBV3-1/TRBV3-2	TRBD2	-	TRBJ2-1	CASSQEGGRIDEQFF	TGTGCCAGCAGCCAAGAGGGCGGGAGAATAGATGAGCAGTTCTTC
15	TRBV7-9	TRBD1	-	TRBJ1-1	CASSPRTGGPTEAFF	TGTGCCAGCAGTCCACGGACAGGGGGTCCCACTGAAGCTTTCTTT
15	TRBV5-1	-	-	TRBJ2-1	CASSRNAGRWNEQFF	TGCGCCAGCAGCCGGAACGCAGGAAGGTGGAATGAGCAGTTCTTC
16	TRBV7-9	TRBD1	-	TRBJ2-4	CASSLPDRGGKNIQYF	TGTGCCAGCAGCTTACCGGACAGGGGGGGCAAAAACATTCAGTACTTC